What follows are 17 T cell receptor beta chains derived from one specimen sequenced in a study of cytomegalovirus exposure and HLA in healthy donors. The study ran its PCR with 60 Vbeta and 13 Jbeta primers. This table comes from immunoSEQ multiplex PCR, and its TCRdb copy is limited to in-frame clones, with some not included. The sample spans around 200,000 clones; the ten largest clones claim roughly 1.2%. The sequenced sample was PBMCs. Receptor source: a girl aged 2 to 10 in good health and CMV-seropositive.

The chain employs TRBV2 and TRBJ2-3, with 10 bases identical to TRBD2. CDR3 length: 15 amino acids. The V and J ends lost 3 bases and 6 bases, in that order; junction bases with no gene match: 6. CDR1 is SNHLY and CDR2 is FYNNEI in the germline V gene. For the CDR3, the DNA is TGTGCCAGCAGTGAGACTAGCGGGTACCCGGATACGCAGTATTTT. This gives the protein CASSETSGYPDTQYF.

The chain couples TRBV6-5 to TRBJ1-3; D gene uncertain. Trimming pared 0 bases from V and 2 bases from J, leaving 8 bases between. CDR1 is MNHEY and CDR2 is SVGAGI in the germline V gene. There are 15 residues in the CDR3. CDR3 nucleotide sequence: TGTGCCAGCAGTTACTCGGAGGGAACTGGAAACACCATATATTTT. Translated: CASSYSEGTGNTIYF.

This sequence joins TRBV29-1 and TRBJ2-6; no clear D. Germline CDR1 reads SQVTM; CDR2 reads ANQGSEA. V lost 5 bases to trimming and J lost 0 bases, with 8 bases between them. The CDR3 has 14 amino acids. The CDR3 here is CSVNSFSGANVLTF. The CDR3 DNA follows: TGCAGCGTTAATTCGTTCTCTGGGGCCAACGTCCTGACTTTC. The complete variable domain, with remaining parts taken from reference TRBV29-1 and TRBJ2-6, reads SAVISQKPSRDICQRGTSLTIQCQVDSQVTMMFWYRQQPGQSLTLIATANQGSEATYESGFVIDKFPISRPNLTFSTLTVSNMSPEDSSIYLCSVNSFSGANVLTFGAGSRLTVL.

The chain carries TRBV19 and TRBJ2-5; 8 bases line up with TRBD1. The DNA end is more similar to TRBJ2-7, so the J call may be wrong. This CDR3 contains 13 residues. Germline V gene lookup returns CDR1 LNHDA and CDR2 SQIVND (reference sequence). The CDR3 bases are TGTGCCTGCACCGGACAGGGCGTCGGCGAGCAGTACTTC. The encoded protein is CACTGQGVGEQYF.

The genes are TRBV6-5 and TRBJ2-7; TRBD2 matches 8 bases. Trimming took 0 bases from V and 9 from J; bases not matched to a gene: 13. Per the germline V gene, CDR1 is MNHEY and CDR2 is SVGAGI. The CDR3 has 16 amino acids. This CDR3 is CASSYSLTGGPLGQYF. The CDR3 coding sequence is TGTGCCAGCAGTTACTCGTTGACGGGAGGGCCCCTTGGGCAGTACTTC.

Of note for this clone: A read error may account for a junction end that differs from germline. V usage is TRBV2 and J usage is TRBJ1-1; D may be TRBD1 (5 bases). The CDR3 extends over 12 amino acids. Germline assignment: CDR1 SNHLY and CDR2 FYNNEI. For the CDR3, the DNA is TGTGCAAGCAATAGAGAGGAGGGGAGGTCTTTCTTT. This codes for CASNREEGRSFF.

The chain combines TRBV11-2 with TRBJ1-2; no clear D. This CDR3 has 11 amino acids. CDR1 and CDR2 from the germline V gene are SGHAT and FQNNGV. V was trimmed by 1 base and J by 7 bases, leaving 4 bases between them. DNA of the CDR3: TGTGCCAGCAGCTTAGGGAGTGGCTACACCTTC. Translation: CASSLGSGYTF.

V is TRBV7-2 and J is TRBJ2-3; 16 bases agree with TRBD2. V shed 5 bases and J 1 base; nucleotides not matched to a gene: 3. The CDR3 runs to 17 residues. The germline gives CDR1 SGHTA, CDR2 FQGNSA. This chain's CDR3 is CASSLGTSGRGTDTQYF. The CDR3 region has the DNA TGTGCCAGCAGCCTCGGGACTAGCGGGAGGGGCACAGATACGCAGTATTTT. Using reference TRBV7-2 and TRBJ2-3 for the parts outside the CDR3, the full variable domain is GAGVSQSPSNKVTEKGKDVELRCDPISGHTALYWYRQSLGQGLEFLIYFQGNSAPDKSGLPSDRFSAERTGGSVSTLTIQRTQQEDSAVYLCASSLGTSGRGTDTQYFGPGTRLTVL.

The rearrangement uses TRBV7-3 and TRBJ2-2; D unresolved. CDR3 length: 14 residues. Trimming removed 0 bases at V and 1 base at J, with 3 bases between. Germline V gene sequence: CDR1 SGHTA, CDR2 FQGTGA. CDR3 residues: CASSLTGNTGELFF. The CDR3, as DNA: TGTGCCAGCAGCTTAACCGGGAACACCGGGGAGCTGTTTTTT.

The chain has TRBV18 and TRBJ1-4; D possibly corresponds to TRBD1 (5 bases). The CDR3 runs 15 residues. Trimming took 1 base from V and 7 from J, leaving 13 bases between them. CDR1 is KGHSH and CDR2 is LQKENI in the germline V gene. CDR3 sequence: CASSPRDGAFEKLFF. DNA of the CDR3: TGTGCCAGCTCACCACGAGATGGGGCCTTTGAAAAACTGTTTTTT.

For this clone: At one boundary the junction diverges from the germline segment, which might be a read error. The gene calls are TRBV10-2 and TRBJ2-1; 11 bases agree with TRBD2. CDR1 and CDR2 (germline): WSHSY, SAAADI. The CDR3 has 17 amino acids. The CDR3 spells CANSDPRLSGRGNEQFF. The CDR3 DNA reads TGCGCCAACAGTGACCCCCGCCTTAGCGGGAGGGGGAATGAGCAGTTCTTC.

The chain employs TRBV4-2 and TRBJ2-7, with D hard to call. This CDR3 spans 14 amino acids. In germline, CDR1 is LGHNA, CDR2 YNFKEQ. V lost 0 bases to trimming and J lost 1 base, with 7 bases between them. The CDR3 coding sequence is TGTGCCAGCAGCCAAGAGGCAGATTCCTACGAGCAGTACTTC. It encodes CASSQEADSYEQYF.

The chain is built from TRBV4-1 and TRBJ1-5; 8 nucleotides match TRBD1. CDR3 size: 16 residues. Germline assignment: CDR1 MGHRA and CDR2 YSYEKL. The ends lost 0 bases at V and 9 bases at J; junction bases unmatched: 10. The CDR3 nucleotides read TGCGCCAGCAGCCAAGATCTCGGACAGGGAATACGGCCCCAGCATTTT. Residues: CASSQDLGQGIRPQHF.

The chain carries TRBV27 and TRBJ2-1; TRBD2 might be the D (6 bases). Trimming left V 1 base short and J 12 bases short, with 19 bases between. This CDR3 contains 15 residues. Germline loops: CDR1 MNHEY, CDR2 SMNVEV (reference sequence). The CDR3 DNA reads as TGTGCCAGCAGTTTATGGGGGGACCGTGGGTCTGGGCAGTTCTTC. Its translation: CASSLWGDRGSGQFF.

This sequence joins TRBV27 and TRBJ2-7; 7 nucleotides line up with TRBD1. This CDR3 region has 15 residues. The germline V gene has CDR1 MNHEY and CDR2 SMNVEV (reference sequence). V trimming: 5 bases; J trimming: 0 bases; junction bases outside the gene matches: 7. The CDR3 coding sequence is TGTGCCAGCAGTGCCACAGGGGTGGGCTCCTACGAGCAGTACTTC. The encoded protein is CASSATGVGSYEQYF.

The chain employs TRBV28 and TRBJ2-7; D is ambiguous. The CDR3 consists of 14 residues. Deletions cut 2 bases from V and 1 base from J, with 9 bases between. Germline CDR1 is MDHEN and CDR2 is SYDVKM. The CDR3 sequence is CASSLDFISYEQYF. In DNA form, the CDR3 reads TGTGCCAGCAGTTTAGACTTTATTTCCTACGAGCAGTACTTC. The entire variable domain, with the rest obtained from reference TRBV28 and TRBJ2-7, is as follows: DVKVTQSSRYLVKRTGEKVFLECVQDMDHENMFWYRQDPGLGLRLIYFSYDVKMKEKGDIPEGYSVSREKKERFSLILESASTNQTSMYLCASSLDFISYEQYFGPGTRLTVT.

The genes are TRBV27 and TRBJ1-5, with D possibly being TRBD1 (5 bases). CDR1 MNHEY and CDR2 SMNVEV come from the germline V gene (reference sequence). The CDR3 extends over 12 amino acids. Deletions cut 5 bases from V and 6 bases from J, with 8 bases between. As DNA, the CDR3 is TGTGCCAGCAGTACCCAGGGTCAGCCCCAGCATTTT. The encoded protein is CASSTQGQPQHF.